This T cell receptor beta chain came from a study of blood T cell repertoires in COVID-19. About the study: Researchers got acute and convalescent COVID-19 samples from the United States, Italy and Spain. T cells, B-cell-depleted T cells, or PBMCs supplied cDNA or gDNA.

Trimming took 6 bases from V and 8 from J; bases not matched to a gene: 7. This CDR3 has 14 amino acids. From germline, CDR1 is LNHDA and CDR2 SQIVND (reference sequence). The count of this clone is one. In the authors' workflow: From reference gene primer amplification, estimates of nucleated cell counts were derived. The data were produced by immunoSEQ multiplex PCR, yet TCRdb's version contains in-frame clones alone and is incomplete. The DNA gave D and trimming, while V, J and clone size come from that table. The sample records about 46,000 clones, about 88% being singletons. The sequence was collected from a man in his 70s with active COVID-19. The specimen was peripheral blood. This chain uses TRBV19 with TRBJ2-1; 10 bases are shared with TRBD1. CDR3 amino acids: CASSRQGAIDEQFF. The CDR3 DNA follows: TGTGCCAGTAGCCGACAGGGGGCTATCGATGAGCAGTTCTTC. Filled out from reference TRBV19 and TRBJ2-1, the complete variable domain reads DGGITQSPKYLFRKEGQNVTLSCEQNLNHDAMYWYRQDPGQGLRLIYYSQIVNDFQKGDIAEGYSVSREKKESFPLTVTSAQKNPTAFYLCASSRQGAIDEQFFGPGTRLTVL.